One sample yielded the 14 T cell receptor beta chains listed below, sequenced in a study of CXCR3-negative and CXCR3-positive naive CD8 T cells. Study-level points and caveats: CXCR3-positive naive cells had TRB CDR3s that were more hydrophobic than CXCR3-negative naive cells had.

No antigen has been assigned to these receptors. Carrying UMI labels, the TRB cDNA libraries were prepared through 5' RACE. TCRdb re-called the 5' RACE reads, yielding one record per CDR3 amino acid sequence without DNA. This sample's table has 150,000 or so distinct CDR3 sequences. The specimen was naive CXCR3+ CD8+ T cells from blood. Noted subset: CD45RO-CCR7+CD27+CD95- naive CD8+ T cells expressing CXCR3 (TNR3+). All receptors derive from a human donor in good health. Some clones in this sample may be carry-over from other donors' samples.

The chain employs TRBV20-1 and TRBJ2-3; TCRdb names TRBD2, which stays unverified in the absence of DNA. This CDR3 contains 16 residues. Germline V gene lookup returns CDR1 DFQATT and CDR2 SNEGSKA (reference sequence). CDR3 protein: CSARDRGAGYTDTQYF.

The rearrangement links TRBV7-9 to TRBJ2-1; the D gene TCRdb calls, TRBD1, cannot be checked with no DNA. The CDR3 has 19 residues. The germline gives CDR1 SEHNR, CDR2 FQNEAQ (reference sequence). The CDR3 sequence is CASSHPLSGTGNSYNEQFF.

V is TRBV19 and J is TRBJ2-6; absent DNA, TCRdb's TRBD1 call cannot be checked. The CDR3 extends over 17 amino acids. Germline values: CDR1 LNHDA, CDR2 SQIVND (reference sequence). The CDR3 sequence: CASSIGTGDSGANVLTF.

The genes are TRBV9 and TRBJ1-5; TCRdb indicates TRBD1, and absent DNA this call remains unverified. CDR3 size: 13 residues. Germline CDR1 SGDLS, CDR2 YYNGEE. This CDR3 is CASSPNGIQPQHF.

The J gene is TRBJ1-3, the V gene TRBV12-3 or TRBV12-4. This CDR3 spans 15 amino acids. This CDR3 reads CASSPGGTSGNTIYF.

The CDR3 reads CASSANRDRGQTRSEQYF. The J gene is TRBJ2-7, the V gene TRBV9; there is no DNA to check the TCRdb D call of TRBD1. Germline CDR1 is SGDLS and CDR2 is YYNGEE. This CDR3 spans 18 amino acids.

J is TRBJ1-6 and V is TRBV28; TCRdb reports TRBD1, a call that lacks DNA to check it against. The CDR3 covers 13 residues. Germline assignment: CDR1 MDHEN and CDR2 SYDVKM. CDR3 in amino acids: CASSSTGTSPLHF.

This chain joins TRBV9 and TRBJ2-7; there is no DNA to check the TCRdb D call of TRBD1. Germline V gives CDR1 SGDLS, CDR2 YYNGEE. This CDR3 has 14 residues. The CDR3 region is CASSGGTGGWEQYF.

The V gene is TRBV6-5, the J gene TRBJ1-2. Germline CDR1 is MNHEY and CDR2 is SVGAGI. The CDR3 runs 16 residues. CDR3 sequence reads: CASSYRTWEFNYGYTF.

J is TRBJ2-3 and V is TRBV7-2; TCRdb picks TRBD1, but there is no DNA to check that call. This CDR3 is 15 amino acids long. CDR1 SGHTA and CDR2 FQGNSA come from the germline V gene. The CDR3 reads CASSDGTSNTDTQYF.

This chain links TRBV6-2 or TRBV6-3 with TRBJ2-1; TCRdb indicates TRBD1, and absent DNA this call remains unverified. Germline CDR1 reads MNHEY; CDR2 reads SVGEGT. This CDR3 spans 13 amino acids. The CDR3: CASSWDTYNEQFF.

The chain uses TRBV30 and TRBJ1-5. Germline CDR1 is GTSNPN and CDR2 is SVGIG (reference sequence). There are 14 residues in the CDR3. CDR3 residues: CAWSVRGLAQPQHF.

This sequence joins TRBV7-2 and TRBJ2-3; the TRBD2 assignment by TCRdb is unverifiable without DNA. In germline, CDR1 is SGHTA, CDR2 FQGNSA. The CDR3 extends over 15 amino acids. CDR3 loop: CASGAGLQVPDTQYF.

This CDR3 is CASFAGLALYNEQFF. The chain links TRBV5-1 to TRBJ2-1; lacking DNA, the TRBD2 call made by TCRdb goes unchecked. Germline CDR1 and CDR2: SGHRS and YFSETQ. The CDR3 contains 15 residues.